This TCR beta chain was profiled in a study of T cell responses to AZD1222 COVID-19 vaccine. Study as a whole: Second-dose intervals near 4 or 12 weeks were combined. Study-wide findings and caveats: The study found vaccine-associated CD4 TCRs spanning spike, dominant at 160-218 and 743-854.

Only in-frame clones appear in the TCRdb table, and some are missing; sequencing was by immunoSEQ multiplex PCR. The table shows 140,000 to 150,000 clones, with about 93% occurring only once. A word on this clone: The antigen is not known.

V was cut by 3 bases and J by 5 bases, with 14 bases left in between. Per germline, CDR1 LNHDA and CDR2 SQIVND (reference sequence). CDR3 length equals 14 residues. This material consisted of peripheral blood, taken on day 0 of AZD1222 vaccination. J is TRBJ2-7 and V is TRBV19, with a weak D call TRBD2 (6 bases). The clonotype originates from an adult in good health. The CDR3 DNA reads as TGTGCCAGTAGTATGGCAAGGGAGGCGGACGAGCAGTACTTC. The encoded protein is CASSMAREADEQYF.